This TCR beta chain stems from a study of memory CD4+ T cells and cytomegalovirus serostatus (dated by TCRdb to between 2018 and 2021). Looking at the study overall: The cohort included around 35 healthy adults from Belgium, of whom 9 were CMV seropositive and about 24 were CMV seronegative. CD4+ memory TCRbeta repertoires of a Belgian cohort with known cytomegalovirus serostatus were sequenced in order to replicate a published TCR-based CMV serostatus classifier.

In regard to this clone: No cognate antigen has been identified for it. It has no much larger one-base neighbor in the sample; base qualities were not kept.

Single viable CD3+CD4+CD8-CD45RO+ cells were sorted as memory CD4+ T cells on a FACSAria II. To determine CMV serostatus, a Roche Elecsys assay was used that detects serum IgG against CMV pp150, pp28, p38 and p52. After the samples were thawed, total CD4+ T cells were enriched through positive selection using CD4 magnetic microbeads. The samples came from a different study that was designed specifically to examine the CD4+ T cell memory repertoire. Peripheral blood mononuclear cells were isolated and cryopreserved according to standard operating procedures, and serum was kept at -80 degrees C. The staining relied on CD3-PerCP (BW264/56), CD4-APC (RPA-T4), CD45RO-PE (UCHT1) and CD8-Pacific Orange (3B5) antibodies, and Sytox blue was used to exclude non-viable cells. What the research found in general, with its limitations: The original-framework classifier achieved a median bootstrapped AUC of about 0.95 with a 95% CI of 0.76-1.00 on the Belgian cohort. Unlike the original study, which covered naive and memory CD4+ and CD8+ populations, the Belgian study sequenced only CD4+CD45RO+ memory cells. The results were read as suggesting that the CMV-associated TCR signature is, for the most part, present in the CD4+ memory repertoire. Of under 200 previously reported CMV-associated TCRbeta sequences, approximately 70 appeared in the CD4+ memory repertoires, each in one to five individuals. CMV serostatus prediction reached a median bootstrapped AUC of 0.95 with the original framework and 0.91 with a US-trained random forest.

The CDR3 runs 15 amino acids, cysteine and phenylalanine included. Only the CDR3 DNA is retained, 45 bases long and in frame from the first base. CDR1 and CDR2 (KGHSH, LQKENI) derive from the germline V gene. Compared with germline, V lacks 6 bases and J lacks 9 bases; bases without a gene match: 12. The Quick-DNA Microprep Kit was used to extract genomic DNA from the sorted cells. Amplification of TCRbeta DNA was done with the immunoSEQ hsTCRbeta kit, following the protocol from the manufacturer. TCRbeta libraries were sequenced on an Illumina MiSeq instrument. The original methods were these. Once out-of-frame sequences had been removed, 2,204,828 distinct TCRbeta sequences were left, which works out to an average of approximately 70,000 per individual. Each individual was scored using the number of 164 previously reported CMV-associated TCRbeta sequences that the individual carried and the total number of productive distinct TCRbeta sequences. A beta-binomial model was reimplemented in Python, and scikit-learn random forests with default parameters were trained on US cohort data. Classifier performance on the Belgian cohort was reported as the median AUC with percentile confidence intervals calculated over 10,000 bootstrap iterations. TCRdb obtained this table from immuneACCESS and retained in-frame rearrangements with V and J assigned. These tables miss some clones; where compared with another copy, unresolved V genes account for less than half of the shortfall, and the remainder is unexplained. V and J calls and clone size follow that table, whereas D and trimming were derived from the DNA. The sample records 35,000 to 40,000 clones, less than 80% of which are singletons. Of the sample, around 5.2% is held by the ten largest clones.

The clonotype originates from an adult in good health and CMV-seropositive. The rearrangement combines TRBV18 with TRBJ2-1; TRBD2 matches 9 bases in the middle. Sequenced material: memory CD4+ T cells from blood. The CDR3 region: CASSPTSGRTGEQFF. The DNA is TGTGCCAGCTCCCCCACAAGCGGGAGGACTGGTGAGCAGTTCTTC.